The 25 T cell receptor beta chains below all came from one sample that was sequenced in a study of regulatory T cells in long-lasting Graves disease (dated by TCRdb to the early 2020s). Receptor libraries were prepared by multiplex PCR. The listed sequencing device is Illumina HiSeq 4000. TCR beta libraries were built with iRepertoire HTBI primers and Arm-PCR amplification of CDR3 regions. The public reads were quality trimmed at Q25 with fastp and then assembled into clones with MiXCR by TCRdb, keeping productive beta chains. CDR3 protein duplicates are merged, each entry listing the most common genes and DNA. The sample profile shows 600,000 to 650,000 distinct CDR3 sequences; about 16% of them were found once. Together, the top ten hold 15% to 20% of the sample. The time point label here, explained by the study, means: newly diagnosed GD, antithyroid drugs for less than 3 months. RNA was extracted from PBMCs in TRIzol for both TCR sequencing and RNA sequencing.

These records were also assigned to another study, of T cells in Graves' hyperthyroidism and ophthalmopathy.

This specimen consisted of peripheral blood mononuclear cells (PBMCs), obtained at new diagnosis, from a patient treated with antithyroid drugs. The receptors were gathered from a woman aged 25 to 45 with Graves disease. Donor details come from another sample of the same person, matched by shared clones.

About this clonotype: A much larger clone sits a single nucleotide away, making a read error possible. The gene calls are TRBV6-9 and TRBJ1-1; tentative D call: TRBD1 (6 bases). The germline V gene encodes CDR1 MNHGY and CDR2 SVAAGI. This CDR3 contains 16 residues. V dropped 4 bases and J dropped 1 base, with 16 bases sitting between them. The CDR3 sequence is CASSSLPGQKNTEAFF. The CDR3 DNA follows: TGTGCCAGCAGTTCGCTCCCGGGACAAAAGAACACTGAAGCTTTCTTT.

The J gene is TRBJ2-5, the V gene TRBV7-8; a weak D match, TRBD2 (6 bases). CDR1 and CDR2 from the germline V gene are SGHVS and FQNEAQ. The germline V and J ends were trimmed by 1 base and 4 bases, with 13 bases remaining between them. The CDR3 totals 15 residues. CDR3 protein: CASSLGTLGGETQYF. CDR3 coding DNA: TGTGCCAGCAGCTTAGGAACATTGGGGGGAGAGACCCAGTACTTC. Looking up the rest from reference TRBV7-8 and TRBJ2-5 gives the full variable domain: GAGVSQSPRYKVAKRGQDVALRCDPISGHVSLFWYQQALGQGPEFLTYFQNEAQLDKSGLPSDRFFAERPEGSVSTLKIQRTQQEDSAVYLCASSLGTLGGETQYFGPGTRLLVL.

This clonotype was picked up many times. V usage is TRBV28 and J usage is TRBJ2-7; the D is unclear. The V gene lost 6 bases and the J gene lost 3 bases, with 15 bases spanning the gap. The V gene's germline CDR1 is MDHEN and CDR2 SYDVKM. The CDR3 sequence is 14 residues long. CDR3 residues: CASSLVLDLYEQYF. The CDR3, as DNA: TGTGCCAGCAGCCTGGTTCTAGACCTCTACGAGCAGTACTTC.

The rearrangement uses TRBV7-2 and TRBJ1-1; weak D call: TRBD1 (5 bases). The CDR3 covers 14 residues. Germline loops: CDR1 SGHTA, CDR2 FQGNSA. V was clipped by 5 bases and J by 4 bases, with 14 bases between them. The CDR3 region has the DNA TGTGCCAGCAGCGCACCTGGAGGGGCCACTGAAGCTTTCTTT. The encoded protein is CASSAPGGATEAFF.

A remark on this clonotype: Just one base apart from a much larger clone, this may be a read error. CDR3 nucleotides: TGTGCCGGCAGTTTGGGCGGGAGGGCCGGAGATACGCAGTATTTT. The encoded protein is CAGSLGGRAGDTQYF. The chain combines TRBV12-3 or TRBV12-4 with TRBJ2-3; TRBD2 matches at 9 bases. The CDR3 runs to 15 residues.

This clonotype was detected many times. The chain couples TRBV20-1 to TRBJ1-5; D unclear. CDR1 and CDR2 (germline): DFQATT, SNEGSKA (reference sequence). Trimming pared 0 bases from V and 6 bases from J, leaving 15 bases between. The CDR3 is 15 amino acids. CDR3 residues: CSARDPRLAGQPQHF. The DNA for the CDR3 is TGCAGTGCTAGAGATCCTCGTCTAGCCGGTCAGCCCCAGCATTTT.

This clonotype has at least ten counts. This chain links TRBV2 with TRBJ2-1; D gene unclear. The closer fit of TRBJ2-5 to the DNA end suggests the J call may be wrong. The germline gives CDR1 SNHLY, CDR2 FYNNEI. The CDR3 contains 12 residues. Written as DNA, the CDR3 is TGTGCCAGCAGTGACGAAAAAGAGACCCAGTACTTC. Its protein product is CASSDEKETQYF.

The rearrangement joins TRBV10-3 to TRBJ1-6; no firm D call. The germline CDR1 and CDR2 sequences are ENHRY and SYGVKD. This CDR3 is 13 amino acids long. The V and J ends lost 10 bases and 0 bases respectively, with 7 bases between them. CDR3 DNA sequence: TGTGCCACGGCCCTCTCCTATAATTCACCCCTCCACTTT. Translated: CATALSYNSPLHF.

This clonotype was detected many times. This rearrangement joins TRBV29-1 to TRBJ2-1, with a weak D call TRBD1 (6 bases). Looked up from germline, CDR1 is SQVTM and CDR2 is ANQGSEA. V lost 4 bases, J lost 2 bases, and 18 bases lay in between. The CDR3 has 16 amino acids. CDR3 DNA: TGCAGCGTTGTGTTGGGGGCCTCCTTGACCTACAATGAGCAGTTCTTC. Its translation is CSVVLGASLTYNEQFF.

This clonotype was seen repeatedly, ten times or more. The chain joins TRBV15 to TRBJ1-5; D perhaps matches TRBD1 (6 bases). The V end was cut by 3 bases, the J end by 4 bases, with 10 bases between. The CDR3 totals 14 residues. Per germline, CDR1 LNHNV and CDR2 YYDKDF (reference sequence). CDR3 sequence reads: CATSSRQGNQPQHF. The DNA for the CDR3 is TGTGCCACCAGCAGCAGGCAGGGGAATCAGCCCCAGCATTTT.

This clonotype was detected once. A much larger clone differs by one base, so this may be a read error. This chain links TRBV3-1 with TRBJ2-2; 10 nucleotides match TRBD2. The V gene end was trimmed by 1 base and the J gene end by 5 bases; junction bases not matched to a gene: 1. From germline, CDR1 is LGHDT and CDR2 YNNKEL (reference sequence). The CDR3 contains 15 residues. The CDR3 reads CASSQVLAGTGELFF. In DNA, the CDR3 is TGTGCCAGCAGCCAAGTACTAGCGGGAACCGGGGAGCTGTTTTTT.

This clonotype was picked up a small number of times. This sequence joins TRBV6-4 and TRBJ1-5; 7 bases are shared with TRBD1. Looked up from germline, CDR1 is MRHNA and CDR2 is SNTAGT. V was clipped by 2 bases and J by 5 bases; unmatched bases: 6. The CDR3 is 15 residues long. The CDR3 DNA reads TGTGCCAGCAGTGACGGATTACAGGGGCATCAGCCCCAGCATTTT. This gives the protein CASSDGLQGHQPQHF.

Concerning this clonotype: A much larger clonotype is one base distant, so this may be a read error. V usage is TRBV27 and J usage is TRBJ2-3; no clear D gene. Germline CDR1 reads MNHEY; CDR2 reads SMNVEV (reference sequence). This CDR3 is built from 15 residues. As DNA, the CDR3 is TGTGGCAGCAGTCTGGACCCCCCATACACAGATACGCAGTATTTT. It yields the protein CGSSLDPPYTDTQYF.

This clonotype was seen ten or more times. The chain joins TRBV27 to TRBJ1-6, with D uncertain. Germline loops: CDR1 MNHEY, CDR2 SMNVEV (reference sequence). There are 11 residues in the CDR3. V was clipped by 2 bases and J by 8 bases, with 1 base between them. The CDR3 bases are TGTGCCAGCAGTTTACATTCACCCCTCCACTTT. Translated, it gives CASSLHSPLHF.

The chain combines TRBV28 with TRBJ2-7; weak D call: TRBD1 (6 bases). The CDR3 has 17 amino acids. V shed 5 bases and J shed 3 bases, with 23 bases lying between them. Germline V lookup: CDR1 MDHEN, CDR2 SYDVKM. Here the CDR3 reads CASSPWAGVSPNYEQYF. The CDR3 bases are TGTGCCAGCAGTCCCTGGGCAGGGGTATCTCCTAACTACGAGCAGTACTTC.

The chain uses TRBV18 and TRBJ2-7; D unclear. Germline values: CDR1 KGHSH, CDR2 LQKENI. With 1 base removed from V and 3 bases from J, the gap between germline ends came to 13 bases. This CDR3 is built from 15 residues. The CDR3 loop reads CASSPLPTEFYEQYF. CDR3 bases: TGTGCCAGCTCACCACTCCCTACCGAGTTCTACGAGCAGTACTTC.

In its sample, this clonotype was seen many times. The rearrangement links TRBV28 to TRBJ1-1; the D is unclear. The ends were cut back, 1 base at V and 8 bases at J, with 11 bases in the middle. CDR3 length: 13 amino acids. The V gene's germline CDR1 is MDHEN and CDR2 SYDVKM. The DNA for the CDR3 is TGTGCCAGCAGTTTATTTGGGCATCTAGAAGCTTTCTTT. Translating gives CASSLFGHLEAFF.

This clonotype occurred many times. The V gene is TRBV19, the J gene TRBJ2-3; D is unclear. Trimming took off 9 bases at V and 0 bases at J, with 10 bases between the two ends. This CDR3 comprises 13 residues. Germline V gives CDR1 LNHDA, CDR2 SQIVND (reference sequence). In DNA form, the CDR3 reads TGTGCCAGCTCGGGCAGTAGCACAGATACGCAGTATTTT. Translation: CASSGSSTDTQYF. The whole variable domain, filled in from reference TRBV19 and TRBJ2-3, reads DGGITQSPKYLFRKEGQNVTLSCEQNLNHDAMYWYRQDPGQGLRLIYYSQIVNDFQKGDIAEGYSVSREKKESFPLTVTSAQKNPTAFYLCASSGSSTDTQYFGPGTRLTVL.

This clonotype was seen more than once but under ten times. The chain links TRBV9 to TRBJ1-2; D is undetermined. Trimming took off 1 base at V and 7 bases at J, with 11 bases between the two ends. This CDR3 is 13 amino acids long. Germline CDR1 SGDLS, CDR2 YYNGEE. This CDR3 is CASSVTSSSGYTF. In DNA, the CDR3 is TGTGCCAGCAGCGTAACGAGTTCCTCTGGCTACACCTTC. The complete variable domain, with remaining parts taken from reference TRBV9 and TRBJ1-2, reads DSGVTQTPKHLITATGQRVTLRCSPRSGDLSVYWYQQSLDQGLQFLIQYYNGEERAKGNILERFSAQQFPDLHSELNLSSLELGDSALYFCASSVTSSSGYTFGSGTRLTVV.

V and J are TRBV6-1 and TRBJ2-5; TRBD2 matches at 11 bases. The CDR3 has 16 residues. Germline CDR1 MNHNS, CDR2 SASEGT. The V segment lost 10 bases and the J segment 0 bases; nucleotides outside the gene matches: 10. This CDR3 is CATYGLAGLYQETQYF. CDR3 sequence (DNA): TGTGCCACCTATGGACTAGCGGGTCTCTACCAAGAGACCCAGTACTTC.

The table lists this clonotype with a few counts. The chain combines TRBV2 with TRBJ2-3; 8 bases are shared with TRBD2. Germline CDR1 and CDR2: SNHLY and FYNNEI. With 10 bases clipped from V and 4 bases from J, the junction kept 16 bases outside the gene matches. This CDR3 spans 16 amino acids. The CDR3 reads CAIPIVGGLESDTQYF. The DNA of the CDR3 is TGTGCCATCCCCATAGTAGGGGGACTAGAGTCAGATACGCAGTATTTT.

The CDR3: CASTHRYPGNQPQHF. The CDR3 region has the DNA TGTGCCAGTACCCACAGGTACCCAGGCAATCAGCCCCAGCATTTT. The rearrangement links TRBV19 to TRBJ1-5; D is possibly TRBD1 (5 bases). This CDR3 has 15 amino acids. V lost 7 bases to trimming and J lost 2 bases, with 15 bases between them. Germline CDR1 LNHDA, CDR2 SQIVND (reference sequence).

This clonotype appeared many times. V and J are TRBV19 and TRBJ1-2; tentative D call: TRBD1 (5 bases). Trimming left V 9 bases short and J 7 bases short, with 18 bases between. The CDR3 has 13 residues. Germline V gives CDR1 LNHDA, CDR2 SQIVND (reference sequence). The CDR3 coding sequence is TGTGCCAGCATTTCAGGCGGGGGACGTGGCTACACCTTC. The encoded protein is CASISGGGRGYTF.

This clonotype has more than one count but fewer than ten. The CDR3 bases are TGCAGTGCTAAAAGCTCCGGACTAGCGGGAGGATCCTACAATGAGCAGTTCTTC. It is translated as CSAKSSGLAGGSYNEQFF. The chain employs TRBV20-1 and TRBJ2-1; 14 bases map to TRBD2. Germline CDR1 and CDR2: DFQATT and SNEGSKA (reference sequence). Trimming removed 4 bases from V and 1 base from J; junction bases left unmatched: 9. This CDR3 comprises 18 residues.

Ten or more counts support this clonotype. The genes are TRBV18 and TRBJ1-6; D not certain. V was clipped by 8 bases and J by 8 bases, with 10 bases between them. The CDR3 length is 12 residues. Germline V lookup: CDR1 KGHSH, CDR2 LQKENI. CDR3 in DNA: TGTGCCAGCAGTCCCCCCGATTCACCCCTCCACTTT. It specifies CASSPPDSPLHF.